Listed below are T cell receptor beta chains from one sample, sequenced in a study of OX40 agonist ivuxolimab in advanced cancers. Assay used: immunoSEQ multiplex PCR; TCRdb lists only in-frame clones, some missing. This sample yields 96,000 or so clones, of which more than 80% are seen a single time; roughly 6% belongs to the top ten. This material consisted of CD4+ or CD8+ T cells sorted from blood, taken in a trial of the OX40 agonist ivuxolimab. The source of these receptors is an adult with an advanced solid tumor such as melanoma, head and neck, liver or kidney cancer. Both conserved end residues are trimmed from each CDR3. The size entry is marked missing in some rows and otherwise reads once, few, many or a size class.

TRBJ2-2 | TRBV6-9 | - | ARRRTGELF
TRBJ2-3 | TRBV15 | few | ATSRDWRGTDTQY
- | TRBV30 | - | AWSPVKDRGYTYEQY
TRBJ2-3 | TRBV21-1 | - | ASSKSDREFVTQY
TRBJ1-2 | TRBV5-6 | - | ASSWSRDGYT
TRBJ1-2 | TRBV19 | once | ASSIVGPLYGYT
TRBJ2-3 | TRBV5-4 | - | ASSLTSGSLTDTQY
TRBJ1-2 | TRBV5-6 | once | ASSRDRSNYGYT
TRBJ2-7 | TRBV5-1 | - | ASCRDGNYEQY
TRBJ2-5 | TRBV7-2 | - | ASSSTGTSATETQY
TRBJ2-7 | TRBV11-2 | - | ASSLISGGAEAYEQY